These 23 T cell receptor beta chains were sequenced from one sample in a study of OX40 agonist ivuxolimab in advanced cancers. Repertoires were generated with immunoSEQ multiplex PCR, while TCRdb's copy carries only in-frame clones and drops some. The table includes about 72,000 clones, 85% to 90% detected once. The sequenced sample was CD4+ or CD8+ T cells sorted from blood, obtained in a trial of the OX40 agonist ivuxolimab. Every receptor here comes from an adult with an advanced solid tumor such as melanoma, head and neck, liver or kidney cancer.

This chain connects TRBV9 to TRBJ2-5; no clear D. CDR1 and CDR2 from the germline V gene are SGDLS and YYNGEE. V lost 4 bases, J lost 4 bases, and 11 bases lay in between. The length of the CDR3 is 13 residues. The CDR3 DNA follows: TGTGCCAGCAGCCCATCGTCTATAGAGACCCAGTACTTC. It is translated as CASSPSSIETQYF. Drawing the rest from reference TRBV9 and TRBJ2-5, the complete variable domain is DSGVTQTPKHLITATGQRVTLRCSPRSGDLSVYWYQQSLDQGLQFLIQYYNGEERAKGNILERFSAQQFPDLHSELNLSSLELGDSALYFCASSPSSIETQYFGPGTRLLVL.

The genes are TRBV11-3 and TRBJ2-1, with D hard to call. The CDR3 contains 13 residues. Between the trimmed V and J ends, which lost 0 bases and 9 bases, there was a span of 9 bases. CDR1 and CDR2 from the germline V gene are SGHNT and YENEEA. DNA of the CDR3: TGTGCCAGCAGCTTAGATCTAGGCGGTGAGCAGTTCTTC. It encodes CASSLDLGGEQFF.

This clone was counted between two and nine times. The chain links TRBV28 to TRBJ1-2; 7 bases are shared with TRBD1. V was clipped by 6 bases and J by 2 bases; unmatched bases: 9. CDR1 and CDR2 (germline): MDHEN, SYDVKM. The CDR3 loop spans 15 amino acids. The CDR3 here is CASRTTGAGNYGYTF. The DNA for the CDR3 is TGTGCCAGCAGAACTACAGGGGCTGGGAACTATGGCTACACCTTC.

V is TRBV6-5 and J is TRBJ2-7, with D hard to call. The CDR3 is 13 amino acids. The V end lost 5 bases, the J end lost 2 bases, and 10 bases lay between the germline ends. Germline CDR1 and CDR2: MNHEY and SVGAGI. The CDR3 coding sequence is TGTGCCAGCAGTCCCCTCGGGCCCTACGAGCAGTACTTC. Encoded protein: CASSPLGPYEQYF.

The chain joins TRBV13 to TRBJ2-1; D remains ambiguous. V was trimmed by 6 bases and J by 6 bases, leaving 9 bases between them. The V gene's germline CDR1 is PRHDT and CDR2 FYEKMQ (reference sequence). The CDR3 is made up of 12 amino acids. Written as DNA, the CDR3 is TGTGCCAGCAGTTTATTAATCAATGAGCAGTTCTTC. Translation: CASSLLINEQFF.

This chain connects TRBV6-5 to TRBJ1-6; D unclear. The CDR3 sequence is 15 residues long. CDR1 is MNHEY and CDR2 is SVGAGI in the germline V gene. V lost 2 bases and J lost 6, with 11 bases in between. CDR3 sequence: CASSYTGFSNSPLHF. DNA of the CDR3: TGTGCCAGCAGTTACACCGGATTTAGTAATTCACCCCTCCACTTT.

This clone appeared once. This chain uses TRBV9 with TRBJ2-1; tentatively, D is TRBD1 (5 bases). This CDR3 is built from 17 residues. The germline CDR1 and CDR2 sequences are SGDLS and YYNGEE. V lost 0 bases and J 1 base, leaving 14 bases between the germline ends. The CDR3 bases are TGTGCCAGCAGCGTAGGGGTCGGCAGGGAATCCTACAATGAGCAGTTCTTC. Translated, it gives CASSVGVGRESYNEQFF.

The V call is TRBV28, the J call TRBJ1-4; D unclear. V lost 5 bases and J 8 bases, leaving 6 bases between the germline ends. The germline V gene has CDR1 MDHEN and CDR2 SYDVKM. The CDR3 covers 11 residues. The CDR3 region is CASSPREKLFF. The CDR3 DNA is TGTGCCAGCAGTCCACGGGAAAAACTGTTTTTT.

The chain carries TRBV4-1 and TRBJ2-3; the D is unclear. The CDR3 runs to 15 residues. Trimming cost V 2 bases and J 2 bases, with 11 bases left between them. Germline lookup yields CDR1 MGHRA and CDR2 YSYEKL. The CDR3 region is CASSQSSRLTDTQYF. DNA of the CDR3: TGCGCCAGCAGCCAATCTAGTCGACTCACAGATACGCAGTATTTT.

The chain has TRBV25-1 and TRBJ2-5, with D unresolved. Germline loops: CDR1 MGHDK, CDR2 SYGVNS. V lost 2 bases, J lost 7 bases, and 20 bases lay in between. The CDR3 is 16 amino acids. CDR3 protein: CASSETVGGRDGTQYF. The DNA for the CDR3 is TGTGCCAGCAGTGAAACGGTCGGTGGAAGAGATGGGACCCAGTACTTC.

The V gene is TRBV18, the J gene TRBJ1-1; D unclear. V gave up 2 bases and J gave up 2 bases, with 9 bases separating them. Germline CDR1 and CDR2: KGHSH and LQKENI. The length of the CDR3 is 14 residues. This CDR3 reads CASSPGYENTEAFF. DNA for the CDR3: TGTGCCAGCTCACCAGGGTACGAAAACACTGAAGCTTTCTTT.

On this clone: The junction and the germline gene differ at one end; a read error may be behind it. Within the sample, other DNA sequences also encode this same CDR3. The chain couples TRBV13 to TRBJ2-2; 11 nucleotides align to TRBD2. The CDR3 runs 17 residues. Germline CDR1 and CDR2: PRHDT and FYEKMQ (reference sequence). The CDR3 DNA reads TGCGCCAGCAGCTTAGAGGGACTAGCGGAGAACACCGGGGAGCTGTTTTTT. This gives the protein CASSLEGLAENTGELFF.

This clone was counted a single time. The chain recombines TRBV6-6 with TRBJ2-5, with D perhaps matching TRBD1 or TRBD2 (5 bases each). There are 15 residues in the CDR3. Germline CDR1 is MNHNY and CDR2 is SVGAGI (reference sequence). V gave up 2 bases and J gave up 5 bases, with 15 bases separating them. The CDR3 loop reads CASSYGDQGRETQYF. The CDR3 DNA reads TGTGCCAGCAGTTACGGGGACCAGGGTAGGGAGACCCAGTACTTC.

The V and J genes are TRBV2 and TRBJ1-2, with 7 nucleotides matching TRBD1. CDR1 is SNHLY and CDR2 is FYNNEI in the germline V gene. The CDR3 loop spans 14 amino acids. Trimming cost V 7 bases and J 5 bases; bases outside gene matches: 10. CDR3: CASNSGGSTYGYTF. DNA of the CDR3: TGTGCCAGCAACTCAGGGGGTTCCACTTATGGCTACACCTTC.

The CDR3 DNA follows: TGTGCCAGCCGGCGAGATTTGGGTGATGGCTACACCTTC. Its translation: CASRRDLGDGYTF. This chain connects TRBV11-2 to TRBJ1-2; no firm D call. The CDR3 extends over 13 amino acids. Per germline, CDR1 SGHAT and CDR2 FQNNGV. Trimming shortened V by 8 bases and J by 6 bases, and 16 bases separated the two germline ends.

The V gene is TRBV7-2, the J gene TRBJ1-2; the D gene is possibly TRBD1 (5 bases). CDR1 is SGHTA and CDR2 is FQGNSA in the germline V gene. This CDR3 comprises 15 residues. V was trimmed by 5 bases and J by 5 bases, leaving 18 bases between them. The CDR3 reads CASSERTGLGYGYTF. CDR3 sequence (DNA): TGTGCCAGCAGCGAACGGACGGGACTCGGGTATGGCTACACCTTC.

The chain carries TRBV7-3 and TRBJ2-1; D may correspond to TRBD1 or TRBD2 (5 bases each). CDR1 is SGHTA, CDR2 FQGTGA, per germline. This CDR3 contains 15 residues. Trimming shortened V by 2 bases and J by 4 bases, and 12 bases separated the two germline ends. CDR3 in amino acids: CASSLDGTSYNEQFF. The DNA of the CDR3 is TGTGCCAGCAGCTTAGACGGGACGTCTTACAATGAGCAGTTCTTC. The full variable domain, in which reference TRBV7-3 and TRBJ2-1 provide the parts outside the CDR3, is GAGVSQTPSNKVTEKGKYVELRCDPISGHTALYWYRQSLGQGPEFLIYFQGTGAADDSGLPNDRFFAVRPEGSVSTLKIQRTERGDSAVYLCASSLDGTSYNEQFFGPGTRLTVL.

V and J are TRBV11-1 and TRBJ2-3; D is unclear. Trimming left V 1 base short and J 0 bases short, with 8 bases between. Germline V gene lookup returns CDR1 SGHAT and CDR2 FQDESV (reference sequence). CDR3 size: 15 residues. The CDR3 spells CASSLERASTDTQYF. In DNA, the CDR3 is TGTGCCAGCAGCTTAGAAAGGGCTAGCACAGATACGCAGTATTTT. Full variable domain (remainder filled in from reference TRBV11-1 and TRBJ2-3): EAEVAQSPRYKITEKSQAVAFWCDPISGHATLYWYRQILGQGPELLVQFQDESVVDDSQLPKDRFSAERLKGVDSTLKIQPAELGDSAMYLCASSLERASTDTQYFGPGTRLTVL.

The chain links TRBV2 to TRBJ2-7; D may be TRBD1 (5 bases). Germline lookup yields CDR1 SNHLY and CDR2 FYNNEI. V was cut by 4 bases and J by 5 bases, with 12 bases left in between. The CDR3 loop spans 13 amino acids. DNA of the CDR3: TGTGCCAGCAGTGTGTCAGGGTTCGACGAGCAGTACTTC. It yields the protein CASSVSGFDEQYF. Full variable domain (outside the CDR3, taken from reference TRBV2 and TRBJ2-7): EPEVTQTPSHQVTQMGQEVILRCVPISNHLYFYWYRQILGQKVEFLVSFYNNEISEKSEIFDDQFSVERPDGSNFTLKIRSTKLEDSAMYFCASSVSGFDEQYFGPGTRLTVT.

In nucleotides, the CDR3 is TGTGCCAGTAGTCCTCGGACTAGCGGGAGCTCCTACAATGAGCAGTTCTTC. It is translated as CASSPRTSGSSYNEQFF. V gene TRBV19 combines with J gene TRBJ2-1, with TRBD2 identical over 13 bases. CDR1 is LNHDA, CDR2 SQIVND, per germline (reference sequence). The length of the CDR3 is 17 residues. V was pared by 5 bases and J by 0 bases, with 4 bases of the junction left unmatched.

This clone was counted once. The genes are TRBV10-3 and TRBJ2-1; TRBD2 matches at 10 bases. This CDR3 is built from 17 residues. Germline CDR1 is ENHRY and CDR2 is SYGVKD. Trimming at V came to 7 bases and at J to 0 bases, leaving 9 bases not matched to a gene. CDR3 protein: CAIKDSSSGSSYNEQFF. The DNA of the CDR3 is TGTGCCATCAAGGATTCATCTAGCGGGAGCTCCTACAATGAGCAGTTCTTC.

This chain uses TRBV5-1 with TRBJ1-4; 7 bases are a match to TRBD1. The CDR3 covers 16 residues. The germline V gene encodes CDR1 SGHRS and CDR2 YFSETQ. Germline trimming cut 0 bases from V and 5 bases from J; bases unmatched to any gene: 7. Here the CDR3 DNA reads TGCGCCAGCAGCTTGGCCCTGGGACAGCCGAATGAAAAACTGTTTTTT. Protein: CASSLALGQPNEKLFF.

This clone came up once. The chain carries TRBV7-9 and TRBJ2-1, with 11 bases identical to TRBD2. V shed 5 bases, J shed 0 bases, and the junction held 9 bases outside the gene matches. Per the germline V gene, CDR1 is SEHNR and CDR2 is FQNEAQ (reference sequence). The CDR3 covers 18 residues. CDR3 protein: CASSPWTSGPSSYNEQFF. The CDR3 DNA follows: TGTGCCAGCAGCCCCTGGACTAGCGGGCCTAGCTCCTACAATGAGCAGTTCTTC.